The next 10 T cell receptor beta chains were all read from a single sample in a study of cytomegalovirus exposure and HLA in healthy donors (dated by TCRdb to about 2017). Libraries were constructed by the immunoSEQ multiplex PCR assay. A mixture of 60 forward primers for TCR Vbeta segments and 13 reverse primers for TCR Jbeta segments was used in the multiplex PCR. Entries here come from immuneACCESS through TCRdb and include only in-frame sequences with V and J called. Some clones fail to appear in such tables; in the studies checked, an unresolved V gene covers under half of the shortfall, and the cause of the remainder is unknown. This sample comprises 55,000 to 85,000 clones, 80% to 90% of them detected only once. The ten largest clonotypes hold less than 2.5% of the sample. Sequencing was performed on PBMCs. Receptor source: a woman aged 25 to 45 in good health and CMV-seronegative.

This clone appeared a single time. CDR3 in DNA: TGTGCCATCAGTGAGTCCGGGACAGGGAGCACTGAAGCTTTCTTT. Translation gives CAISESGTGSTEAFF. V is TRBV10-3 and J is TRBJ1-1, with TRBD1 matching over 9 bases. Trimming took 0 bases from V and 4 from J; bases not matched to a gene: 3. CDR1 and CDR2 (germline): ENHRY, SYGVKD. The CDR3 has 15 residues.

Details on this clone: Other DNA sequences from this sample encode an identical CDR3 as well. The chain is built from TRBV5-1 and TRBJ2-7, with 8 nucleotides matching TRBD2. V was clipped by 0 bases and J by 0 bases; unmatched bases: 2. Germline V gene data show CDR1 as SGHRS and CDR2 as YFSETQ. This CDR3 spans 15 amino acids. Here the CDR3 reads CASSLGTSGSYEQYF. The CDR3 DNA reads TGCGCCAGCAGCTTGGGAACTAGCGGCTCCTACGAGCAGTACTTC. Based on the CDR3 plus reference TRBV5-1 and TRBJ2-7, the full variable domain is KAGVTQTPRYLIKTRGQQVTLSCSPISGHRSVSWYQQTPGQGLQFLFEYFSETQRNKGNFPGRFSGRQFSNSRSEMNVSTLELGDSALYLCASSLGTSGSYEQYFGPGTRLTVT.

J is TRBJ2-7 and V is TRBV5-4, with 7 bases aligning to TRBD2. CDR3 length: 15 amino acids. J lost 3 bases, V lost 3 bases, and 9 bases had no gene match. The germline CDR1 and CDR2 sequences are SGHNT and YYREEE (reference sequence). The CDR3 protein is CASSSDPSGYYEQYF. DNA for the CDR3: TGTGCCAGCAGCTCCGACCCTAGCGGATACTACGAGCAGTACTTC.

The sample holds a few counts of this clone. The rearrangement links TRBV7-8 to TRBJ1-1, with 8 nucleotides matching TRBD1. CDR3 size: 15 residues. The germline CDR1 and CDR2 sequences are SGHVS and FQNEAQ. V lost 10 bases and J lost 1; bases outside the gene matches: 11. CDR3 DNA: TGTGCCACGGGACAGGACCCAGGAGCGAACACTGAAGCTTTCTTT. Its translation: CATGQDPGANTEAFF. Full variable domain (rest looked up from reference TRBV7-8 and TRBJ1-1): GAGVSQSPRYKVAKRGQDVALRCDPISGHVSLFWYQQALGQGPEFLTYFQNEAQLDKSGLPSDRFFAERPEGSVSTLKIQRTQQEDSAVYLCATGQDPGANTEAFFGQGTRLTVV.

The chain employs TRBV5-4 and TRBJ1-2; 8 nucleotides agree with TRBD1. V shed 0 bases, J shed 5 bases, and the junction held 6 bases outside the gene matches. The CDR3 extends over 15 amino acids. Germline V gives CDR1 SGHNT, CDR2 YYREEE (reference sequence). As DNA, the CDR3 is TGTGCCAGCAGCTTGGGGGCAGGGGGCGCATATGGCTACACCTTC. As protein: CASSLGAGGAYGYTF.

The chain joins TRBV18 to TRBJ1-6; D might be TRBD1 (5 bases). The CDR3 has 17 amino acids. Germline CDR1 KGHSH, CDR2 LQKENI. V was pared by 3 bases and J by 0 bases, with 12 bases between. The CDR3, as DNA: TGTGCCAGCTCACCGACAGTGTACCCCTCCTATAATTCACCCCTCCACTTT. Translating it yields CASSPTVYPSYNSPLHF.

A word on this clone: The germline gene is not matched at one end of the junction; a read error may be the cause. This rearrangement joins TRBV7-7 to TRBJ2-2, with 10 bases matching TRBD1. The CDR3 extends over 18 amino acids. Germline values: CDR1 SSHAT, CDR2 FNYEAQ (reference sequence). CDR3 sequence reads: CASSFGTGDLKYTGELFF. The CDR3 bases are TGTGCTAGCAGCTTCGGGACAGGGGACCTTAAATACACCGGGGAGCTGTTTTTT.

J is TRBJ2-3 and V is TRBV11-2; TRBD2 matches at 10 bases. This CDR3 spans 17 amino acids. V lost 1 base and J lost 8; bases outside the gene matches: 12. CDR1 is SGHAT, CDR2 FQNNGV, per germline. The CDR3 DNA reads TGTGCCAGCAGCTTAGGGGTCGGAGCGGGAGGGCCTGGTACGCAGTATTTT. Its protein is CASSLGVGAGGPGTQYF.

The chain recombines TRBV4-1 with TRBJ1-5; 8 bases agree with TRBD1. The CDR3 is 17 amino acids. Looked up from germline, CDR1 is MGHRA and CDR2 is YSYEKL. The V gene end was trimmed by 0 bases and the J gene end by 6 bases; junction bases not matched to a gene: 10. The chain's CDR3 is CASSQDRRQGAGQPQHF. CDR3 DNA: TGCGCCAGCAGCCAAGATCGGAGGCAGGGGGCCGGTCAGCCCCAGCATTTT.

The gene calls are TRBV6-6 and TRBJ1-4; 9 bases line up with TRBD1. Germline V gene lookup returns CDR1 MNHNY and CDR2 SVGAGI (reference sequence). There are 14 residues in the CDR3. The V gene end was trimmed by 6 bases and the J gene end by 5 bases; junction bases not matched to a gene: 4. As DNA, the CDR3 is TGTGCCAGCAGAGCCGGGACAGGGAATGAAAAACTGTTTTTT. This codes for CASRAGTGNEKLFF.